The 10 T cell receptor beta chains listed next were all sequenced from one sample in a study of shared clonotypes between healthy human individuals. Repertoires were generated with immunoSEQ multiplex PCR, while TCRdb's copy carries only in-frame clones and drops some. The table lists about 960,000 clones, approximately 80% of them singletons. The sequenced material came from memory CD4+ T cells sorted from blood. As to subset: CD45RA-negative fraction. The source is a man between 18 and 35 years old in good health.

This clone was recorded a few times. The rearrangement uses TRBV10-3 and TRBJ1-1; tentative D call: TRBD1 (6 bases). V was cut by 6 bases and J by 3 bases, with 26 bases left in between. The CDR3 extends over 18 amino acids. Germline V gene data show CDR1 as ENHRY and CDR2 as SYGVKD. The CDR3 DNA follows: TGTGCCATCAGGAAGTTTGGGGGACCAACAGGGAGTGACACTGAAGCTTTCTTT. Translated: CAIRKFGGPTGSDTEAFF.

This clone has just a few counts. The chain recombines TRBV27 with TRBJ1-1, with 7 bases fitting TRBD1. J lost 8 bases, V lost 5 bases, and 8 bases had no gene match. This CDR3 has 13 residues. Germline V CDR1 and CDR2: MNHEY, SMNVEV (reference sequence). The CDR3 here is CASSPPQGQEAFF. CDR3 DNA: TGTGCCAGCAGTCCTCCACAGGGGCAGGAAGCTTTCTTT.

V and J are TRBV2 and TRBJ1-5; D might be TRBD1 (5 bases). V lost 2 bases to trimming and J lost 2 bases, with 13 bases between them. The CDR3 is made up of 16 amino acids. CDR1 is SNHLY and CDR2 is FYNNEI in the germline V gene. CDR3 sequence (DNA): TGTGCCAGCAGTGAAACGGTAGGGGTTGGCAATCAGCCCCAGCATTTT. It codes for CASSETVGVGNQPQHF.

CDR3 in amino acids: CASSARQGTGNYEQYF. Written as DNA, the CDR3 is TGTGCCAGCAGCGCGCGTCAGGGGACAGGGAACTACGAGCAGTACTTC. The chain joins TRBV21-1 to TRBJ2-7; the table names TRBD1, a call not compared with the DNA. TRBV21-1 is marked as a pseudogene. The CDR3 has 16 residues.

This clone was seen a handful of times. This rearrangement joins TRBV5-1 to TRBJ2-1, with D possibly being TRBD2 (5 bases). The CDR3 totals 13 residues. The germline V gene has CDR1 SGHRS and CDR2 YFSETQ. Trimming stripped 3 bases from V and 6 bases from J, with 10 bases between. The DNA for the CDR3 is TGCGCCAGCAGCTCGGGAAATACCAATGAGCAGTTCTTC. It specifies CASSSGNTNEQFF.

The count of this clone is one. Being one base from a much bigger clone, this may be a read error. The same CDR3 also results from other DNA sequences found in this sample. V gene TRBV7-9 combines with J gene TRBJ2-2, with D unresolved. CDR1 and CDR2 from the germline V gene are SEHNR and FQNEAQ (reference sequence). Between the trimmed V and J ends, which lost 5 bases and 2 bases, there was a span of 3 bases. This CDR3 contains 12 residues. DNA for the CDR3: TGTGCCAGCAGCCTCAACACCGGGGAGCTGTTTTTT. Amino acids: CASSLNTGELFF.

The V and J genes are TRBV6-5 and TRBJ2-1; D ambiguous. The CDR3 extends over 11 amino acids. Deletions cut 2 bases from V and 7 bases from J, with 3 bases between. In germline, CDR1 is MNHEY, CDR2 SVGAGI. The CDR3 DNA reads TGTGCCAGCAGTTACACGAATGAGCAGTTCTTC. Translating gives CASSYTNEQFF.

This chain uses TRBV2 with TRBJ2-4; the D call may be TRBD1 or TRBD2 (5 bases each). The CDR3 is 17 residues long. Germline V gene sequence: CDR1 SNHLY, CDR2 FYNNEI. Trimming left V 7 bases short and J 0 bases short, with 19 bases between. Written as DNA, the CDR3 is TGTGCCAGCACCGGGGAAGGACTGGGGGTAGCCAAAAACATTCAGTACTTC. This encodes CASTGEGLGVAKNIQYF.

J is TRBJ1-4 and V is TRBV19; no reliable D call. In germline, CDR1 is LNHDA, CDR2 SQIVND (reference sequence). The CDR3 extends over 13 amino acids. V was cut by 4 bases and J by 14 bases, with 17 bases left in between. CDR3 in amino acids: CASSTRPTGPLFF. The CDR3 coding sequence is TGTGCCAGTAGTACCCGACCCACTGGTCCTCTGTTTTTT.

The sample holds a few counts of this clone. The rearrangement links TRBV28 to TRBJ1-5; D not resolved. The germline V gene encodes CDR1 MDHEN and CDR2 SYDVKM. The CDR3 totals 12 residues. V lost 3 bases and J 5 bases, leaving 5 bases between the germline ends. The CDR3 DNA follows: TGTGCCAGCAGTTTCGACGATCAGCCCCAGCATTTT. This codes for CASSFDDQPQHF.